This T cell receptor beta chain is drawn from a study of shared clonotypes between healthy human individuals. Germline CDR1 is WNHNN and CDR2 is SYGVQD (reference sequence). Trimming took 10 bases from V and 4 from J; bases not matched to a gene: 8. This CDR3 has 13 residues. The genomic DNA of each subset was split evenly across several immunoSEQ plates. Profiling relied on immunoSEQ multiplex PCR, and the TCRdb table lists in-frame clones only, not all of them. The data show some 660,000 clones, with approximately 73% seen just once and around 1.7% held by the top ten. A split of CD4+ cells into CD45RA+ naive and CD45RA-negative memory subsets was performed. Findings of the study overall: The study found roughly 5.3% of naive CD4 clonotypes shared across a few donors. Limitation of the genetic and exposure-history diversity represented came from the few donors.

Concerning this clone itself: The antigen is unknown.

The chain employs TRBV10-1 and TRBJ1-2; 8 bases are shared with TRBD1. The specimen was memory CD4+ T cells sorted from blood. Subset reported: CD45RA-negative fraction. This receptor was obtained from a woman aged 25 to 45 in good health. DNA for the CDR3: TGCGCCAACGAACAGGGGGGAGGCTATGGCTACACCTTC. It encodes CANEQGGGYGYTF.